This section outlines one T cell receptor (beta chain) sequence together with its context. Its antigen remains unknown. With 6 bases removed from V and 3 bases from J, the gap between germline ends came to 6 bases. This CDR3 has 11 residues. Germline V gene lookup returns CDR1 DFQATT and CDR2 SNEGSKA (reference sequence). Sorting with CD45RO/CCR7/CD25/CD127/CD95/CD27 yielded naive, central memory, regulatory and stem-like memory CD4+ cells. All of the isolated RNA was reverse transcribed, so expressed TCRB transcripts were sequenced. Sequencing used immunoSEQ multiplex PCR; TCRdb keeps in-frame clones, though not all of them. The sample contains hundreds of thousands of clones, 10% to 15% of which appear only once. This entry comes from a study of beta chain features in type 1 diabetes. Study outcomes and limitations: Shorter templates might be favored by PCR, and equally so in patients and in controls. VDJ junctions in type 1 diabetes patients carried more deletions and fewer insertions.

The source material was naive CD4+ T cells from blood. The TCR was taken from a man in his late teens or twenties in good health. V is TRBV20-1 and J is TRBJ2-1; D is uncertain. The CDR3 sequence: CSAVDYNEQFF. CDR3 DNA: TGCAGTGCAGTAGACTACAATGAGCAGTTCTTC.